This T cell receptor beta chain was retrieved from a study of T cell responses to AZD1222 COVID-19 vaccine. As regards this clone: Its antigen remains unidentified.

TCRdb keeps only in-frame clones here, not all; method: immunoSEQ multiplex PCR. Of around 88,000 clones detected, 88% appear once; the ten largest clones hold 5.8%. General study results and limits: Clonal diversity may have been underestimated in mostly white British donors. Targeting of unmutated variant regions was reportedly seen in nearly half of spike-specific TCRs.

Germline values: CDR1 SNHLY, CDR2 FYNNEI. V was trimmed by 5 bases and J by 7 bases, leaving 11 bases between them. The CDR3 extends over 12 amino acids. The material sequenced was peripheral blood, taken on day 0 of AZD1222 vaccination. The TCR was taken from an adult in good health. The V gene is TRBV2, the J gene TRBJ1-1; D remains unclear. The CDR3 nucleotides are TGTGCCAGCAGTCTTTTCGTCCTTGAAGCTTTCTTT. This translates into CASSLFVLEAFF.